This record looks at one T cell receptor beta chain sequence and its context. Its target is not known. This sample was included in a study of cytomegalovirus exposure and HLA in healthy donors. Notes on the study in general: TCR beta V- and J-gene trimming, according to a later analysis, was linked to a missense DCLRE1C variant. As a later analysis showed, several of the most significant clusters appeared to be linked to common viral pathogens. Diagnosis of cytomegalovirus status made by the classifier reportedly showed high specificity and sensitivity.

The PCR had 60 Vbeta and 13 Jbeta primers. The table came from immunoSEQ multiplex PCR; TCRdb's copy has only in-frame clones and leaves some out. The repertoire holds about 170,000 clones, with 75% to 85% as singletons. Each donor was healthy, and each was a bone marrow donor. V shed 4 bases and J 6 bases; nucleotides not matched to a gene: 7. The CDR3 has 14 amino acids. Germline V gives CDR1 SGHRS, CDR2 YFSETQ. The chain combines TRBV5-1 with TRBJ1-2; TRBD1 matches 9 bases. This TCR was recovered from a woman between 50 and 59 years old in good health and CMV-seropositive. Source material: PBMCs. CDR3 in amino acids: CASSIGTGFDGYTF. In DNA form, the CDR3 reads TGCGCCAGCAGCATAGGGACAGGGTTCGATGGCTACACCTTC.